This T cell receptor (beta chain) originates from a study of memory CD4+ T cells and cytomegalovirus serostatus. For the study at large: Of the healthy Belgian adults, 9 were CMV seropositive and about 24 seronegative. Points from the study as a whole: A US-trained random forest predicted CMV serostatus with median AUC about 0.92. Each of approximately 70 CMV-associated TCRbeta sequences occurred in one to five individuals.

This CDR3 spans 15 amino acids. With 4 bases removed from V and 4 bases from J, the gap between germline ends came to 17 bases. The germline V gene has CDR1 MGHRA and CDR2 YSYEKL. Single viable CD3+CD4+CD8-CD45RO+ cells were sorted as the memory CD4+ T cells. Generated by immunoSEQ multiplex PCR, the TCRdb table keeps only in-frame clones and is missing some. This sample yields 50,000 or so clones, of which roughly 74% are seen a single time; roughly 1.2% belongs to the top ten. As concerns this clone: Its antigen is not identified.

The chain is built from TRBV4-1 and TRBJ2-7; D might be TRBD2 (6 bases). The sample taken for sequencing was memory CD4+ T cells from blood. The sequence was obtained from an adult in good health and CMV-seropositive. The CDR3 loop is CASSPRDSRMYEQYF. As DNA, the CDR3 is TGCGCCAGCAGCCCACGGGACTCTCGAATGTACGAGCAGTACTTC.